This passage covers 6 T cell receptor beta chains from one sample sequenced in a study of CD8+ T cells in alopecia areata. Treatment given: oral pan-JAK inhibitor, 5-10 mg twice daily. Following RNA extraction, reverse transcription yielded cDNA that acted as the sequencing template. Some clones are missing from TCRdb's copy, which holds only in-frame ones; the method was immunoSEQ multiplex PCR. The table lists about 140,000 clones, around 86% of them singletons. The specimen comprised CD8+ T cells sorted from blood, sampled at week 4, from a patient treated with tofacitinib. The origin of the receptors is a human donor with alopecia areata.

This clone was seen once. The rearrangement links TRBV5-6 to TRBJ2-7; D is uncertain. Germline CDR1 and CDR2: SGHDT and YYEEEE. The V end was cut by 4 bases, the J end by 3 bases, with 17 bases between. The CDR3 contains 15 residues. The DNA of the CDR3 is TGTGCCAGCAGCCCTCCCTCCTCGTCCATCTACGAGCAGTACTTC. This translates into CASSPPSSSIYEQYF. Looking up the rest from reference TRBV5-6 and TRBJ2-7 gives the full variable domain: DAGVTQSPTHLIKTRGQQVTLRCSPKSGHDTVSWYQQALGQGPQFIFQYYEEEERQRGNFPDRFSGHQFPNYSSELNVNALLLGDSALYLCASSPPSSSIYEQYFGPGTRLTVT.

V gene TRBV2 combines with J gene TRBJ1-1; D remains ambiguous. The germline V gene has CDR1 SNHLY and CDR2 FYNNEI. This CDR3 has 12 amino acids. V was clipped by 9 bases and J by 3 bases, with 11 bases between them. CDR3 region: CARDPADTEAFF. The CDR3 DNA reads TGTGCCAGGGATCCTGCTGACACTGAAGCTTTCTTT.

The CDR3 bases are TGCAGCGTTGAGCTGGGACAGGGGACCTACGAGCAGTACTTC. Its protein product is CSVELGQGTYEQYF. The chain links TRBV29-1 to TRBJ2-7, with 10 bases matching TRBD1. V was clipped by 3 bases and J by 2 bases; unmatched bases: 4. Germline assignment: CDR1 SQVTM and CDR2 ANQGSEA. This CDR3 is 14 amino acids long.

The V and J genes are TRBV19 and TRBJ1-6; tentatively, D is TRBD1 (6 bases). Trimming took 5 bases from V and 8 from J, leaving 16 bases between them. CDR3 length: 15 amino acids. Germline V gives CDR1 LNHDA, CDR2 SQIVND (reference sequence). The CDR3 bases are TGTGCCAGTAGTGGGACAAGAGAGGGGGATTCACCCCTCCACTTT. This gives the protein CASSGTREGDSPLHF.

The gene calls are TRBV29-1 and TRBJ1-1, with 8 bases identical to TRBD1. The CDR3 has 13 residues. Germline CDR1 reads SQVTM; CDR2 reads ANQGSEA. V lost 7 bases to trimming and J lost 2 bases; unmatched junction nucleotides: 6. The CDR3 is CSGGTGENTEAFF. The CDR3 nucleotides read TGCAGCGGAGGGACAGGAGAAAACACTGAAGCTTTCTTT.

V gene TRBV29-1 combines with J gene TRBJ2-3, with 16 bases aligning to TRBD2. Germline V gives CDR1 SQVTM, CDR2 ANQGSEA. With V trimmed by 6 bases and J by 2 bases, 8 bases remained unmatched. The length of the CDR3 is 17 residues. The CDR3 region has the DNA TGCAGCGTCGCCGGGACTAGCGGGGGGGCCTACACAGATACGCAGTATTTT. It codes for CSVAGTSGGAYTDTQYF.